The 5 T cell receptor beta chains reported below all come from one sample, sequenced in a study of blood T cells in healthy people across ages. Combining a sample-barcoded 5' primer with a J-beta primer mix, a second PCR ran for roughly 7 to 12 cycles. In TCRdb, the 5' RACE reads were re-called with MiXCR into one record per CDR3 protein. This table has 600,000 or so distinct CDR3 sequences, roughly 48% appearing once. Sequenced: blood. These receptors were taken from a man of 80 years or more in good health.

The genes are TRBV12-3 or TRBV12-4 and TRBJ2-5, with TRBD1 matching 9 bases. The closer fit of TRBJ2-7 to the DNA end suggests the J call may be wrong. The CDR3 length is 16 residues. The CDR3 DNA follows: TGTGCCAGCAGTAAGTCCGGGACAGGGACTTACTACGAGCAGTACTTC. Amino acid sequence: CASSKSGTGTYYEQYF.

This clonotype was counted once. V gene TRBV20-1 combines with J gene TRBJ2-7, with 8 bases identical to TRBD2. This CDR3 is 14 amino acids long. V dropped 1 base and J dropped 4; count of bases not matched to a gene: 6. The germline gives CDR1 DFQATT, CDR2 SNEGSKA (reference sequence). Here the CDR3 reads CSARARGGRYEQYF. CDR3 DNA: TGCAGTGCTAGAGCACGGGGGGGCCGGTACGAGCAGTACTTC.

CDR3 DNA sequence: TGCAGTGCTAGAGAGGGTAGCGGGATCGGGGGCGGTACGCAGTATTTT. Protein product: CSAREGSGIGGGTQYF. The chain is built from TRBV20-1 and TRBJ2-3, with 8 bases matching TRBD2. This CDR3 spans 16 amino acids. The germline V gene encodes CDR1 DFQATT and CDR2 SNEGSKA (reference sequence). After removal of 0 bases from V and 8 bases from J, the junction contained 13 bases not matched to a gene.

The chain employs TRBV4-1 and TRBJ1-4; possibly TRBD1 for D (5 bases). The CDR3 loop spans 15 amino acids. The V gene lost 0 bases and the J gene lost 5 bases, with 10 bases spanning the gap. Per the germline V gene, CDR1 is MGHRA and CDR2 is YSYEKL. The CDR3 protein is CASSQDGGGNEKLFF. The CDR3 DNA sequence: TGCGCCAGCAGCCAAGACGGGGGAGGGAATGAAAAACTGTTTTTT.

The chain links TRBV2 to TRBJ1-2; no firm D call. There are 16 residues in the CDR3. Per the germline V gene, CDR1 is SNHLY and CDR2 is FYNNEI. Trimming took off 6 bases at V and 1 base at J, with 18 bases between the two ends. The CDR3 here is CASSYSLGRDNYGYTF. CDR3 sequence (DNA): TGTGCCAGCAGCTACTCGTTGGGGAGGGATAACTATGGCTACACCTTC.